Following are 29 T cell receptor beta chains from one sample sequenced in a study of T-cell memory formation after mild COVID-19. TCRdb recomputed calls from the 5' RACE reads with MiXCR, one row per CDR3 protein. The sample records hundreds of thousands of distinct CDR3 sequences, about a fifth being singletons. The sample comprised PBMCs or a T cell subset sorted from them (not recorded which). These receptors were collected from an adult woman who had mild COVID-19 (a few samples of this study predate the infection). Cell type and time point are not known.

The sample holds many counts of this clonotype. The genes are TRBV4-3 and TRBJ2-5; 9 bases are a match to TRBD2. The V gene end was trimmed by 0 bases and the J gene end by 9 bases; junction bases not matched to a gene: 14. The CDR3 length is 17 residues. Germline CDR1 is LGHNA and CDR2 is YSLEER. In nucleotides, the CDR3 is TGCGCCAGCAGCCAAGACCAACTTGGGAGCGGGAGGTGGCCCCAGTACTTC. It yields the protein CASSQDQLGSGRWPQYF.

This clonotype has a count of ten or more. The chain links TRBV12-3 or TRBV12-4 to TRBJ2-4; 8 nucleotides match TRBD2. The V and J ends lost 4 bases and 7 bases, in that order; junction bases with no gene match: 6. The CDR3 is made up of 14 amino acids. The CDR3: CASSSGGAGNIQYF. CDR3 nucleotide sequence: TGTGCCAGCAGTTCCGGGGGGGCCGGGAACATTCAGTACTTC.

CDR3 protein: CASSDGTGRNEQFF. The CDR3 coding sequence is TGTGCCAGCAGTGACGGGACAGGGAGGAATGAGCAGTTCTTC. The chain links TRBV2 to TRBJ2-1, with 9 positions matching TRBD1. The V gene's germline CDR1 is SNHLY and CDR2 FYNNEI. The CDR3 runs 14 residues. V lost 3 bases and J lost 7; bases outside the gene matches: 4.

The rearrangement joins TRBV12-3 or TRBV12-4 to TRBJ1-2; 7 bases line up with TRBD1. Germline trimming cut 8 bases from V and 4 bases from J; bases unmatched to any gene: 13. The CDR3 totals 15 residues. CDR3 region: CASGALRGLVYGYTF. As DNA, the CDR3 is TGTGCCAGCGGAGCGTTGAGGGGGCTTGTCTATGGCTACACCTTC.

Many counts were recorded for this clonotype. The gene calls are TRBV7-9 and TRBJ2-5; 11 positions agree with TRBD2. Germline CDR1 is SEHNR and CDR2 is FQNEAQ (reference sequence). The CDR3 contains 17 residues. The ends lost 5 bases at V and 6 bases at J; junction bases unmatched: 14. The CDR3 region has the DNA TGTGCCAGCAGCCCAGGAAGGCTAGCGGGAGGTAAAAAGACCCAGTACTTC. Translated, it gives CASSPGRLAGGKKTQYF.

This clonotype was seen a handful of times. V and J are TRBV5-5 and TRBJ2-1; D unresolved. Germline values: CDR1 SGHKS, CDR2 YYEKEE (reference sequence). The CDR3 is 14 residues long. Trimming left V 1 base short and J 2 bases short, with 7 bases between. The CDR3 nucleotides are TGTGCCAGCAGCTTGCAGACCGCCTACAATGAGCAGTTCTTC. Protein product: CASSLQTAYNEQFF. The variable domain in full, completed from reference TRBV5-5 and TRBJ2-1, reads DAGVTQSPTHLIKTRGQQVTLRCSPISGHKSVSWYQQVLGQGPQFIFQYYEKEERGRGNFPDRFSARQFPNYSSELNVNALLLGDSALYLCASSLQTAYNEQFFGPGTRLTVL.

This clonotype was counted only a few times. This sequence joins TRBV7-9 and TRBJ1-1; no firm D call. CDR1 is SEHNR and CDR2 is FQNEAQ in the germline V gene (reference sequence). The CDR3 loop spans 16 amino acids. Between the trimmed V and J ends, which lost 5 bases and 1 base, there was a span of 17 bases. CDR3 in DNA: TGTGCCAGCAGCCCCCACCCATATCGGGAGAACACTGAAGCTTTCTTT. Its translation: CASSPHPYRENTEAFF.

The chain links TRBV6-5 to TRBJ2-7; 7 positions agree with TRBD1. This CDR3 contains 14 residues. CDR1 and CDR2 (germline): MNHEY, SVGAGI. Trimming removed 6 bases from V and 7 bases from J; junction bases left unmatched: 12. The CDR3 DNA reads TGTGCCAGCAGGCCAGGGGGAGCTCCTCGGGAGCAGTACTTC. Translating it yields CASRPGGAPREQYF.

The table lists this clonotype with a few counts. This chain uses TRBV5-5 with TRBJ1-1; the D is unclear. The germline CDR1 and CDR2 sequences are SGHKS and YYEKEE (reference sequence). Trimming took 4 bases from V and 10 from J, leaving 14 bases between them. The CDR3 is made up of 12 amino acids. CDR3 sequence: CASSLVSSGAFF. CDR3 DNA sequence: TGTGCCAGCAGCCTGGTTAGCTCTGGAGCTTTCTTT. The whole variable domain, remainder taken from reference TRBV5-5 and TRBJ1-1, is DAGVTQSPTHLIKTRGQQVTLRCSPISGHKSVSWYQQVLGQGPQFIFQYYEKEERGRGNFPDRFSARQFPNYSSELNVNALLLGDSALYLCASSLVSSGAFFGQGTRLTVV.

J is TRBJ1-1 and V is TRBV6-1; 7 positions agree with TRBD1. Germline values: CDR1 MNHNS, CDR2 SASEGT. With V trimmed by 0 bases and J by 7 bases, 5 bases remained unmatched. CDR3 length equals 14 residues. The CDR3 coding sequence is TGTGCCAGCAGTGAAGCGCCTAGACAGGGTGAAGCTTTCTTT. Its translation is CASSEAPRQGEAFF.

This clonotype has a handful of counts. The gene calls are TRBV5-5 and TRBJ1-5, with no clear D. This CDR3 is 15 amino acids long. Germline-derived CDR1 and CDR2 are SGHKS and YYEKEE (reference sequence). The V end was cut by 3 bases, the J end by 2 bases, with 12 bases between. The DNA of the CDR3 is TGTGCCAGCAGCTGGGTTTGGGAAGGCAATCAGCCCCAGCATTTT. This encodes CASSWVWEGNQPQHF.

This clonotype was counted only a few times. This chain links TRBV24-1 with TRBJ2-2, with unresolved D. Germline CDR1 is KGHDR and CDR2 is SFDVKD. This CDR3 is built from 15 residues. V was trimmed by 0 bases and J by 1 base, leaving 5 bases between them. The CDR3 reads CATSDLYQNTGELFF. The CDR3, as DNA: TGTGCCACCAGTGATTTGTATCAGAACACCGGGGAGCTGTTTTTT.

The genes are TRBV3-1 and TRBJ1-1; D possibly corresponds to TRBD1 (5 bases). This CDR3 is built from 14 residues. Deletions cut 3 bases from V and 4 bases from J, with 12 bases between. Germline CDR1 reads LGHDT; CDR2 reads YNNKEL (reference sequence). The CDR3 sequence: CASSHTTRGTEAFF. CDR3 in DNA: TGTGCCAGCAGCCATACGACTAGGGGCACTGAAGCTTTCTTT. The whole variable domain, filled in from reference TRBV3-1 and TRBJ1-1, reads DTAVSQTPKYLVTQMGNDKSIKCEQNLGHDTMYWYKQDSKKFLKIMFSYNNKELIINETVPNRFSPKSPDKAHLNLHINSLELGDSAVYFCASSHTTRGTEAFFGQGTRLTVV.

The chain recombines TRBV21-1 with TRBJ2-5; the table's D call, TRBD1, has no DNA check behind it. TRBV21-1 is flagged as a pseudogene. This CDR3 comprises 13 residues. CDR3 nucleotides: TGTGCCAGCGGAAAGGAAGGGGAAGAGACCCAGTACTTC. Translating it yields CASGKEGEETQYF.

V gene TRBV6-6 combines with J gene TRBJ1-5; 7 bases agree with TRBD1. CDR1 is MNHNY, CDR2 SVGAGI, per germline (reference sequence). The CDR3 has 14 amino acids. J gave up 0 bases and V 9 bases, and 5 bases lay outside the gene matches. The chain's CDR3 is CASTGQLSNQPQHF. DNA of the CDR3: TGTGCCAGTACGGGACAGCTTAGCAATCAGCCCCAGCATTTT.

The J gene is TRBJ1-2, the V gene TRBV7-2; 7 nucleotides match TRBD1. After removal of 1 base from V and 8 bases from J, the junction contained 4 bases not matched to a gene. Germline-derived CDR1 and CDR2 are SGHTA and FQGNSA. This CDR3 is 13 amino acids long. DNA for the CDR3: TGTGCCAGCAGCTTAGTGCCCAGGGGGGGCTACACCTTC. This sequence encodes CASSLVPRGGYTF.

The CDR3 sequence: CASSPGVGSSTEAFF. As DNA, the CDR3 is TGTGCCAGCAGTCCCGGGGTAGGGTCGAGCACTGAAGCTTTCTTT. The V call is TRBV3-1, the J call TRBJ1-1; D is ambiguous. The CDR3 is made up of 15 amino acids. Germline V gives CDR1 LGHDT, CDR2 YNNKEL (reference sequence). The V end lost 6 bases, the J end lost 4 bases, and 18 bases lay between the germline ends.

The V gene is TRBV19, the J gene TRBJ1-5; maybe TRBD1 (5 bases). This CDR3 has 15 amino acids. The germline V gene has CDR1 LNHDA and CDR2 SQIVND (reference sequence). The V end lost 6 bases, the J end lost 2 bases, and 14 bases lay between the germline ends. DNA for the CDR3: TGTGCCAGTAGGCCATCAGGGTGGGGCAATCAGCCCCAGCATTTT. Translation gives CASRPSGWGNQPQHF.

CDR3 sequence (DNA): TGTGCCAGCAGCCATGGGGACGGCACAGATACGCAGTATTTT. Translation gives CASSHGDGTDTQYF. The rearrangement links TRBV11-3 to TRBJ2-3, with D possibly called TRBD1 or TRBD2 (5 bases each). V was clipped by 5 bases and J by 1 base, with 10 bases between them. This CDR3 has 14 residues. Germline lookup yields CDR1 SGHNT and CDR2 YENEEA.

The chain combines TRBV24-1 with TRBJ2-3, with TRBD1 as a possible D gene (6 bases). Trimming shortened V by 6 bases and J by 2 bases, and 14 bases separated the two germline ends. This CDR3 region has 15 residues. Germline V gives CDR1 KGHDR, CDR2 SFDVKD. Here the CDR3 DNA reads TGTGCCACCAGTAAGAGGACAGCCAACACAGATACGCAGTATTTT. Its protein product is CATSKRTANTDTQYF.

The chain uses TRBV12-3 or TRBV12-4 and TRBJ2-1, with 8 bases matching TRBD2. This CDR3 is 14 amino acids long. V dropped 3 bases and J dropped 7; count of bases not matched to a gene: 5. CDR3 DNA sequence: TGTGCCAGCAGTTTCGCGGGGGGCTCGAATGAGCAGTTCTTC. It translates to CASSFAGGSNEQFF.

The V and J genes are TRBV25-1 and TRBJ2-2; D ambiguous. The germline V and J ends were trimmed by 8 bases and 1 base, with 11 bases remaining between them. The CDR3 consists of 14 residues. Germline loops: CDR1 MGHDK, CDR2 SYGVNS. In DNA form, the CDR3 reads TGTGCCAGCGCTGCGCCTAGGAACACCGGGGAGCTGTTTTTT. Translated: CASAAPRNTGELFF.

The chain employs TRBV9 and TRBJ2-1, with D possibly being TRBD2 (6 bases). Germline values: CDR1 SGDLS, CDR2 YYNGEE. V was clipped by 3 bases and J by 4 bases, with 23 bases between them. This CDR3 comprises 18 residues. CDR3 coding DNA: TGTGCCAGCAGCGCCCGCGCCGAACTAGCCCGGTTTTACAATGAGCAGTTCTTC. Its translation: CASSARAELARFYNEQFF.

The gene calls are TRBV10-3 and TRBJ1-1; D possibly corresponds to TRBD1 (5 bases). The CDR3 covers 14 residues. Trimming stripped 6 bases from V and 5 bases from J, with 16 bases between. The germline V gene has CDR1 ENHRY and CDR2 SYGVKD. The CDR3 region is CAIRDNFRGTEAFF. CDR3 in DNA: TGTGCCATCAGGGATAATTTCCGGGGGACTGAAGCTTTCTTT.

The CDR3 bases are TGTGCCAGCAGTCTTCGACTAGCGGGGGACACCTACGAGCAGTACTTC. Amino acid sequence: CASSLRLAGDTYEQYF. The gene calls are TRBV6-5 and TRBJ2-7; 12 bases align to TRBD2. CDR3 length: 16 amino acids. Germline V gene sequence: CDR1 MNHEY, CDR2 SVGAGI. Trimming took 5 bases from V and 2 from J; bases not matched to a gene: 7.

The chain carries TRBV10-3 and TRBJ2-3; 8 bases fit TRBD2. The CDR3 has 16 amino acids. Germline V gene sequence: CDR1 ENHRY, CDR2 SYGVKD. J gave up 0 bases and V 2 bases, and 4 bases lay outside the gene matches. CDR3 region: CAISEASGGSTDTQYF. In DNA, the CDR3 is TGTGCCATCAGTGAGGCCAGCGGGGGTAGCACAGATACGCAGTATTTT.

The chain joins TRBV19 to TRBJ2-1, with D possibly TRBD1 on 5 matching bases. Germline CDR1 reads LNHDA; CDR2 reads SQIVND (reference sequence). The CDR3 totals 14 residues. The germline V and J ends were trimmed by 11 bases and 2 bases, with 16 bases remaining between them. DNA for the CDR3: TGTGCCTCGGCCCCAGGGCCCGCCTACAATGAGCAGTTCTTC. Its protein is CASAPGPAYNEQFF. Using reference TRBV19 and TRBJ2-1 for the parts outside the CDR3, the full variable domain is DGGITQSPKYLFRKEGQNVTLSCEQNLNHDAMYWYRQDPGQGLRLIYYSQIVNDFQKGDIAEGYSVSREKKESFPLTVTSAQKNPTAFYLCASAPGPAYNEQFFGPGTRLTVL.

This clonotype was detected a few times. The gene calls are TRBV7-9 and TRBJ1-5, with 7 bases fitting TRBD1. The CDR3 consists of 17 residues. The germline gives CDR1 SEHNR, CDR2 FQNEAQ (reference sequence). J was trimmed by 10 bases and V by 4 bases; bases with no gene match: 19. For the CDR3, the DNA is TGTGCCAGCAGCTCCGTCGCGGACTCTCTCGGGACAGCTCCCCAGCATTTT. Its translation: CASSSVADSLGTAPQHF.

In its sample, this clonotype was seen a few times. The chain recombines TRBV14 with TRBJ1-1; no clear D gene. Germline V lookup: CDR1 SGHDN, CDR2 FVKESK. Trimming cost V 0 bases and J 0 bases, with 5 bases left between them. The CDR3 extends over 14 amino acids. Here the CDR3 reads CASSQEYLNTEAFF. The CDR3 nucleotides read TGTGCCAGCAGCCAAGAATATTTGAACACTGAAGCTTTCTTT.